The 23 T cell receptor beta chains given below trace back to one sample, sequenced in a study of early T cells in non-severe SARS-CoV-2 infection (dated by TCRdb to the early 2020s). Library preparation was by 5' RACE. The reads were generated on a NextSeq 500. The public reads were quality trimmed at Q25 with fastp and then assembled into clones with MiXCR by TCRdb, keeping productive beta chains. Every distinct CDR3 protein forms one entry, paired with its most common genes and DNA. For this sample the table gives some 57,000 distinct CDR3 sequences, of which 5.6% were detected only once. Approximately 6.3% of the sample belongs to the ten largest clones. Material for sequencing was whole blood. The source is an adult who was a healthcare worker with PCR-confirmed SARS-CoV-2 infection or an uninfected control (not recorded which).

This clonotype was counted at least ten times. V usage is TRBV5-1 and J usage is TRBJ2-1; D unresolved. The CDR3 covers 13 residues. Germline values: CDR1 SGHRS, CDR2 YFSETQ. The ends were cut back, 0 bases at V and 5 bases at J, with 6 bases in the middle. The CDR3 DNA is TGCGCCAGCAGCTTGGACAGTAACAATGAGCAGTTCTTC. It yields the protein CASSLDSNNEQFF.

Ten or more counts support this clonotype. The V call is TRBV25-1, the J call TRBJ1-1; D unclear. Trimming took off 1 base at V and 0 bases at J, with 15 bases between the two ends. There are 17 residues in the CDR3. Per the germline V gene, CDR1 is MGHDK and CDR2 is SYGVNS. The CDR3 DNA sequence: TGTGCCAGCAGTGAATCTGGCAGCTTAGTTTTGAACACTGAAGCTTTCTTT. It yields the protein CASSESGSLVLNTEAFF.

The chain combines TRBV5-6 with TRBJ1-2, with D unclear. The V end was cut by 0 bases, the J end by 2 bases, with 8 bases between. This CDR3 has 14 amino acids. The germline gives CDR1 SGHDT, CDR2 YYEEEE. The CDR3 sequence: CASSLGVGNYGYTF. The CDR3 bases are TGTGCCAGCAGCTTGGGTGTAGGGAACTATGGCTACACCTTC. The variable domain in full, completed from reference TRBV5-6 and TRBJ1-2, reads DAGVTQSPTHLIKTRGQQVTLRCSPKSGHDTVSWYQQALGQGPQFIFQYYEEEERQRGNFPDRFSGHQFPNYSSELNVNALLLGDSALYLCASSLGVGNYGYTFGSGTRLTVV.

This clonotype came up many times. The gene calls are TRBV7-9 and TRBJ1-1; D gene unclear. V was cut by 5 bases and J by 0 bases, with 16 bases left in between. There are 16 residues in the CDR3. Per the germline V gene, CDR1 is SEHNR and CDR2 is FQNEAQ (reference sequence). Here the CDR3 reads CASSPLPRAMNTEAFF. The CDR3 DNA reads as TGTGCCAGCAGCCCTCTCCCTAGGGCGATGAACACTGAAGCTTTCTTT.

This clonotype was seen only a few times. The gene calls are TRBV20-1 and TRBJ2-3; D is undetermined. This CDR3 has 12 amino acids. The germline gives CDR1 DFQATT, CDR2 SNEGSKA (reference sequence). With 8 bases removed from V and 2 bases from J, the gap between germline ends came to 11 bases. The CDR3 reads CSTLGVTDTQYF. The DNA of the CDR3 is TGCAGTACCCTAGGCGTCACAGATACGCAGTATTTT.

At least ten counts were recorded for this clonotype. The CDR3 loop reads CASNAWDRQFF. DNA of the CDR3: TGCGCCAGCAACGCCTGGGACAGACAGTTCTTC. V and J are TRBV5-1 and TRBJ2-1, with 7 positions matching TRBD1. The CDR3 totals 11 residues. V dropped 6 bases and J dropped 13; count of bases not matched to a gene: 7. Germline lookup yields CDR1 SGHRS and CDR2 YFSETQ.

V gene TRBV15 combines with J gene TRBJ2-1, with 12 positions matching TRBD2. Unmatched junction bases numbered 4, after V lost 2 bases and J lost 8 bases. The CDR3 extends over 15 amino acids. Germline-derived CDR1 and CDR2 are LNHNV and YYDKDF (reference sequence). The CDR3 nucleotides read TGTGCCACCAGCAGACCCGGACTAGCGGGGTATGAGCAGTTCTTC. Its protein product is CATSRPGLAGYEQFF.

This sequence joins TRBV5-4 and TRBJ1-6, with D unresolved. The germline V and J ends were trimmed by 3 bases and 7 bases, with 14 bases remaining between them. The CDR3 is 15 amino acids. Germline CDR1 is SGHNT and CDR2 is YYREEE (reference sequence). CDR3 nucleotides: TGTGCCAGCAGCTCTGGACGAGTCCCGAATTCACCCCTCCACTTT. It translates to CASSSGRVPNSPLHF. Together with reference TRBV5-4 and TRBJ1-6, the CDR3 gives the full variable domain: ETGVTQSPTHLIKTRGQQVTLRCSSQSGHNTVSWYQQALGQGPQFIFQYYREEENGRGNFPPRFSGLQFPNYSSELNVNALELDDSALYLCASSSGRVPNSPLHFGNGTRLTVT.

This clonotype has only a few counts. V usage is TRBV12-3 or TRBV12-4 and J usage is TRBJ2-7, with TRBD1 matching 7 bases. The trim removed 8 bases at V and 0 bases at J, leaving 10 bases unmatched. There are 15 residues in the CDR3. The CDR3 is CASGMDRRSSYEQYF. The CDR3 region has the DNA TGTGCCAGCGGCATGGACAGGAGGAGCTCCTACGAGCAGTACTTC.

CDR3 residues: CASRPPDRPEQYF. In DNA form, the CDR3 reads TGTGCCAGCAGACCCCCGGACAGGCCCGAGCAGTACTTC. The chain is built from TRBV6-5 and TRBJ2-7; 7 bases agree with TRBD1. CDR3 size: 13 residues. The germline V gene encodes CDR1 MNHEY and CDR2 SVGAGI. V lost 6 bases and J lost 6; bases outside the gene matches: 8.

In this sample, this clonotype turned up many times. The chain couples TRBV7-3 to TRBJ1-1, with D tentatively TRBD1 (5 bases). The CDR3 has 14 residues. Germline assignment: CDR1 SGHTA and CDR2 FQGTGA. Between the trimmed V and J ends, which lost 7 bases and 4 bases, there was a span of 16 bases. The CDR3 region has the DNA TGTGCCAGCAAGCGACAGAACGACGGCACTGAAGCTTTCTTT. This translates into CASKRQNDGTEAFF.

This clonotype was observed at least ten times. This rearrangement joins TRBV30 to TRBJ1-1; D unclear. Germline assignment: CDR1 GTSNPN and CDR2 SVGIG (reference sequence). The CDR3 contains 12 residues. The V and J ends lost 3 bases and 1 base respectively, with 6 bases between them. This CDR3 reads CAWSAENTEAFF. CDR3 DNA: TGTGCCTGGAGCGCGGAGAACACTGAAGCTTTCTTT.

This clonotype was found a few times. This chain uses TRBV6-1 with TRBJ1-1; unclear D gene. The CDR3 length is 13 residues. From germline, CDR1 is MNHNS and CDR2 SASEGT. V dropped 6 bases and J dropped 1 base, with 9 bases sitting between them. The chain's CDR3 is CASRRVPNTEAFF. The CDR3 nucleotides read TGTGCCAGCAGGAGGGTTCCGAACACTGAAGCTTTCTTT.

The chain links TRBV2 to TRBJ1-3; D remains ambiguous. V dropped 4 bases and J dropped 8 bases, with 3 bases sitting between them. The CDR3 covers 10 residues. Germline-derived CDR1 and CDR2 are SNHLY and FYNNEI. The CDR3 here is CASSAYTIYF. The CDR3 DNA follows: TGTGCCAGCAGTGCCTACACCATATATTTT.

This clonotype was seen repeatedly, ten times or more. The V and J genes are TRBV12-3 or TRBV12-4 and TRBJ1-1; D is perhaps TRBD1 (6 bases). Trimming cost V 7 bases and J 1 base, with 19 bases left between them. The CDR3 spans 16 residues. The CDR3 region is CASTARVGRGNTEAFF. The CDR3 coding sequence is TGTGCCAGCACTGCCCGGGTGGGCAGGGGGAACACTGAAGCTTTCTTT.

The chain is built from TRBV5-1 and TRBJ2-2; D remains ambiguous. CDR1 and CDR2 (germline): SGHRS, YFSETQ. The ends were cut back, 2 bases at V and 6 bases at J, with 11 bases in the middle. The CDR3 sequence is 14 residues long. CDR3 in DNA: TGCGCCAGCAGCTTAGAATGGGCGTCCGGGGAGCTGTTTTTT. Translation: CASSLEWASGELFF. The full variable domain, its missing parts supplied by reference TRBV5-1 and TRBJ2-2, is KAGVTQTPRYLIKTRGQQVTLSCSPISGHRSVSWYQQTPGQGLQFLFEYFSETQRNKGNFPGRFSGRQFSNSRSEMNVSTLELGDSALYLCASSLEWASGELFFGEGSRLTVL.

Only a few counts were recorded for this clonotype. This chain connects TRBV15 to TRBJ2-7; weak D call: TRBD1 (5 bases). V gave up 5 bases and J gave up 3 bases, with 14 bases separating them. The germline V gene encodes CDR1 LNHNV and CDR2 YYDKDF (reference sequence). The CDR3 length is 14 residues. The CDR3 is CATSHRQGNYEQYF. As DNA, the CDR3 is TGTGCCACCAGCCACCGGCAGGGAAACTACGAGCAGTACTTC.

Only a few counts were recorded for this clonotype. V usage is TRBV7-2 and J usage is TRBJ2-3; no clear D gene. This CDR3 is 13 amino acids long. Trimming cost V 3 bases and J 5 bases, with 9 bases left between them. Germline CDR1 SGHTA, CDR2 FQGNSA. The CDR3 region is CASSFNALDTQYF. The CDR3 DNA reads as TGTGCCAGCAGCTTTAACGCCCTAGATACGCAGTATTTT.

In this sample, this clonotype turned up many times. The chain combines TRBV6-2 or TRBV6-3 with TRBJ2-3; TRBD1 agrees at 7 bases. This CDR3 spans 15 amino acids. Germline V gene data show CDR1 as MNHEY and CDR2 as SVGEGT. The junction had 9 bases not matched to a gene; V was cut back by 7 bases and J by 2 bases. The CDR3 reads CASNHGQVHTDTQYF. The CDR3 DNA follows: TGTGCCAGCAACCACGGACAGGTCCACACAGATACGCAGTATTTT.

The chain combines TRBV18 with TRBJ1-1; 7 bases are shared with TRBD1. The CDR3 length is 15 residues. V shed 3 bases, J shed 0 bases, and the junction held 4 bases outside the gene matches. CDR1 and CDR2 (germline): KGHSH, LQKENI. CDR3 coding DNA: TGTGCCAGCTCACCGACGACAGGGCTGAACACTGAAGCTTTCTTT. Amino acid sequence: CASSPTTGLNTEAFF.

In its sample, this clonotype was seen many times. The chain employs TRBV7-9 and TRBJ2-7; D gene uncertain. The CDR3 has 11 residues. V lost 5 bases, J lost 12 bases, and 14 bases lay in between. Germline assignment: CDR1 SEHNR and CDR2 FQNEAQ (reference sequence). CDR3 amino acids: CASSANPPRYF. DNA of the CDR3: TGTGCCAGCAGCGCAAACCCCCCCCGGTACTTC.

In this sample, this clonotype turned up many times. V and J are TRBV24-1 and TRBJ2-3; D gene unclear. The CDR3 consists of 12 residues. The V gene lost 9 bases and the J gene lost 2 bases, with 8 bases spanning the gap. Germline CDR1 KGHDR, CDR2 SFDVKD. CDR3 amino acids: CATGSSTDTQYF. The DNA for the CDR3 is TGTGCCACCGGGTCCTCCACAGATACGCAGTATTTT.

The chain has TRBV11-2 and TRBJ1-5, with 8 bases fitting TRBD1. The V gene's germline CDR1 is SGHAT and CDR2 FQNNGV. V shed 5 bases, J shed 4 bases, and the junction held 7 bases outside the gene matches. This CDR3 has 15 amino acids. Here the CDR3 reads CASSRDRGWNQPQHF. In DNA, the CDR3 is TGTGCCAGCAGCCGCGACAGGGGCTGGAATCAGCCCCAGCATTTT.